This T cell receptor (beta chain) appears in the sequencing data of a study of T-cell memory formation after mild COVID-19. Study details: Clusters of TCRs were largely donor specific. Study observations and caveats: Later expanders leaned CD4+, whereas day 15 to 85 contracting clones were balanced CD4/CD8.

TCRdb redid the calling of the 5' RACE reads with MiXCR, one entry per CDR3 protein. Here the sample spans a few hundred thousand distinct CDR3 sequences, roughly 25% being singletons. Germline assignment: CDR1 SNHLY and CDR2 FYNNEI. The CDR3 contains 12 residues. V was clipped by 10 bases and J by 4 bases, with 11 bases between them. To note about this clonotype: What it binds is not known.

Material: PBMCs or a T cell subset sorted from them (not recorded which). The J gene is TRBJ1-5, the V gene TRBV2, with D possibly TRBD1 on 6 matching bases. This clonotype was sampled from an adult woman who had mild COVID-19 (a few samples of this study predate the infection). Cell type and time point are not known. CDR3 protein: CATGQQNQPQHF. The DNA of the CDR3 is TGTGCCACCGGACAGCAAAATCAGCCCCAGCATTTT.